This T cell receptor beta chain was captured in a study of CD8 T cells in Susac syndrome. RNA in amounts of about 0.45 to 1 ug was reverse transcribed with random hexamers. TCRdb re-called the immunoSEQ multiplex PCR reads with MiXCR, one entry per CDR3 protein. The data show about 400,000 distinct CDR3 sequences, approximately 85% seen once. The CDR3 runs 12 residues. Germline V gives CDR1 GTSNPN, CDR2 SVGIG (reference sequence). V lost 0 bases and J 3 bases, leaving 6 bases between the germline ends. The sequence derives from a human donor with multiple sclerosis. Sequences were obtained from CD8+ T cells from PBMCs. This chain links TRBV30 with TRBJ2-7; D gene ambiguous. The CDR3 here is CAWSVPHYEQYF. For the CDR3, the DNA is TGTGCCTGGAGTGTCCCACACTACGAGCAGTACTTC.